This record covers a single T cell receptor beta chain. Per the original data handling: Amplification of reference gene primers was used by the study to estimate nucleated cell counts. Produced via immunoSEQ multiplex PCR; TCRdb's table is partial and in-frame only. The V and J calls and clone size are taken from that table; D and trimming were inferred from the DNA. The sample includes tens of thousands of clones, around 89% seen only once; the top ten take 9.5% to 15%. The sample comes from a study of blood T cell repertoires in COVID-19. Study in general: Samples taken during acute and convalescent COVID-19 were collected in the United States, Italy and Spain. T cells, B-cell-depleted T cells, or PBMCs provided the cDNA or gDNA that served as material.

Trimming took off 11 bases at V and 5 bases at J, with 19 bases between the two ends. Germline CDR1 and CDR2: SEHNR and FQNEAQ (reference sequence). This CDR3 comprises 14 residues. The rearrangement joins TRBV7-9 to TRBJ2-1; tentative D call: TRBD2 (5 bases). The sample taken for sequencing was peripheral blood. The sequence was obtained from a man in his 70s with active or convalescent COVID-19. CDR3 in DNA: TGTGCCTCCCGGGGAGAAAGGGCTCACAATGAGCAGTTCTTC. It codes for CASRGERAHNEQFF. The whole variable domain, filled in from reference TRBV7-9 and TRBJ2-1, reads DTGVSQNPRHKITKRGQNVTFRCDPISEHNRLYWYRQTLGQGPEFLTYFQNEAQLEKSRLLSDRFSAERPKGSFSTLEIQRTEQGDSAMYLCASRGERAHNEQFFGPGTRLTVL.